A single T cell receptor (beta chain) is shown here with its context. This sample is part of a study of blood T cell repertoires in COVID-19. Original methodology: Reference gene primer amplification gave nucleated cell count estimates. Measured with immunoSEQ multiplex PCR; TCRdb has only the in-frame clones, and not every one. V, J and clone size were drawn from that table, and D and trimming were deduced from the DNA. The repertoire includes 200,000 to 300,000 clones, 84% of them detected once, and 4% sits in the top ten. V lost 4 bases and J lost 8; bases outside the gene matches: 6. The CDR3 sequence is 15 residues long. Germline CDR1 and CDR2: KGHDR and SFDVKD.

The receptor was derived from a man over 45 with acute or convalescent COVID-19. The chain has TRBV24-1 and TRBJ2-1; TRBD1 matches at 11 bases. The specimen was peripheral blood. Here the CDR3 reads CATSDGQGAYDEQFF. For the CDR3, the DNA is TGTGCCACCAGTGACGGACAGGGGGCTTATGATGAGCAGTTCTTC.